This TCR beta chain was obtained from a study of control samples from healthy donors and cancer patients (TCRdb year 2020). Reading the germline V gene (reference sequence) gives CDR1 SGHKS and CDR2 YYEKEE. The trim is 6 bases for V and 1 base for J, with a gap of 10 bases between the germline ends. From the cysteine through the phenylalanine, the CDR3 covers 13 amino acids. Of all the DNA, just the CDR3 is kept, 39 bases in frame from base 1. About this clone itself: Its antigen target is currently unknown. Base qualities were left out, and no much larger clone turns up one base away.

The library relied on the immunoSEQ multiplex PCR assay. TCRdb took this table from immuneACCESS and kept in-frame rearrangements with V and J called. Such tables lack part of the clones; where checked against another copy, unresolved V genes explain under half of the gap, and the rest is unexplained. Within this sample are around 81,000 clones, with 85% to 95% of them counted one time only. The ten largest clones represent roughly 1.5% of the sample. The chain links TRBV5-5 with TRBJ1-1; there is no confident call for the D gene. Sequencing was carried out using blood. The TCR sequence derives from a woman in her thirties in good health. Here is the DNA: TGTGCCAGCATCAGGTCCGGGAACACTGAAGCTTTCTTT. Protein translation: CASIRSGNTEAFF.